The 19 T cell receptor beta chains below all came from one sample that was sequenced in a study of response to subunit inactivated influenza vaccine. Via MiXCR, TCRdb re-called the RT-PCR reads, giving one row per CDR3 protein. This table has about 520,000 distinct CDR3 sequences, roughly 23% appearing once. The input for sequencing was CD4+ T cells sorted from PBMCs, taken 4 to 6 days after vaccination. These receptors all stem from a man aged 50 to 60 who received an inactivated influenza vaccine.

V and J are TRBV20-1 and TRBJ2-3; no clear D gene. The ends were cut back, 4 bases at V and 4 bases at J, with 12 bases in the middle. The germline V gene encodes CDR1 DFQATT and CDR2 SNEGSKA (reference sequence). The CDR3 consists of 13 residues. Here the CDR3 reads CSAIPRIPDTQYF. The DNA of the CDR3 is TGCAGTGCTATCCCCCGTATCCCAGATACGCAGTATTTT.

The V gene is TRBV20-1, the J gene TRBJ2-5, with D tentatively TRBD2 (6 bases). The V end was cut by 3 bases, the J end by 1 base, with 15 bases between. The CDR3 runs to 15 residues. Germline CDR1 DFQATT, CDR2 SNEGSKA (reference sequence). The CDR3 loop reads CSASIAGRGQETQYF. The DNA of the CDR3 is TGCAGTGCTAGTATTGCCGGGAGAGGCCAAGAGACCCAGTACTTC.

This chain uses TRBV7-9 with TRBJ2-3; no firm D call. The V end lost 2 bases, the J end lost 6 bases, and 15 bases lay between the germline ends. The V gene's germline CDR1 is SEHNR and CDR2 FQNEAQ (reference sequence). There are 15 residues in the CDR3. The CDR3 region has the DNA TGTGCCAGCAGCTTAATAACGGCGGCGGCCGATACGCAGTATTTT. It encodes CASSLITAAADTQYF.

This clonotype appeared a few times. The chain is built from TRBV4-1 and TRBJ2-1; 12 nucleotides agree with TRBD2. The CDR3 length is 16 residues. Per germline, CDR1 MGHRA and CDR2 YSYEKL. Losses at the gene ends were 4 bases for V and 6 bases for J; bases not matched to a gene: 7. The CDR3 loop is CASSPAPGLAGNEQFF. The CDR3 nucleotides read TGCGCCAGCAGCCCAGCCCCGGGACTAGCGGGCAATGAGCAGTTCTTC.

This clonotype has a handful of counts. This sequence joins TRBV20-1 and TRBJ2-5; D is uncertain. CDR1 is DFQATT, CDR2 SNEGSKA, per germline (reference sequence). CDR3 length equals 13 residues. V was pared by 2 bases and J by 9 bases, with 16 bases between. The CDR3 sequence is CSARPGPQVSQYF. DNA of the CDR3: TGCAGTGCTAGACCCGGGCCTCAGGTTTCCCAGTACTTC.

The chain recombines TRBV20-1 with TRBJ2-1; 15 nucleotides agree with TRBD2. Per germline, CDR1 DFQATT and CDR2 SNEGSKA (reference sequence). J was trimmed by 0 bases and V by 5 bases; bases with no gene match: 8. The CDR3 runs 18 residues. The CDR3: CSAPGLAGGRGSYNEQFF. CDR3 sequence (DNA): TGCAGTGCTCCCGGACTAGCGGGAGGGCGGGGCTCCTACAATGAGCAGTTCTTC.

This clonotype was observed a handful of times. This chain uses TRBV7-3 with TRBJ2-1; D not resolved. The V and J ends lost 2 bases and 6 bases respectively, with 14 bases between them. Germline CDR1 reads SGHTA; CDR2 reads FQGTGA. This CDR3 comprises 15 residues. The DNA for the CDR3 is TGTGCCAGCAGCTTATTTCCAGCCGCCGGCAATGAGCAGTTCTTC. Its protein is CASSLFPAAGNEQFF.

This clonotype was counted only a few times. This chain connects TRBV7-2 to TRBJ2-3; TRBD2 aligns across 12 bases. This CDR3 has 16 residues. Germline V gene sequence: CDR1 SGHTA, CDR2 FQGNSA. The ends lost 1 base at V and 4 bases at J; junction bases unmatched: 3. CDR3 in amino acids: CASSLVLAGGADTQYF. The CDR3 DNA reads TGTGCCAGCAGCTTAGTCCTAGCGGGGGGGGCAGATACGCAGTATTTT. Together with reference TRBV7-2 and TRBJ2-3, the CDR3 gives the full variable domain: GAGVSQSPSNKVTEKGKDVELRCDPISGHTALYWYRQSLGQGLEFLIYFQGNSAPDKSGLPSDRFSAERTGGSVSTLTIQRTQQEDSAVYLCASSLVLAGGADTQYFGPGTRLTVL.

This clonotype was seen only a few times. The V gene is TRBV19, the J gene TRBJ2-1; the D call may be TRBD1 or TRBD2 (5 bases each). The CDR3 extends over 15 amino acids. Germline assignment: CDR1 LNHDA and CDR2 SQIVND (reference sequence). V was cut by 3 bases and J by 9 bases, with 18 bases left in between. Here the CDR3 DNA reads TGTGCCAGTAGTATTGGGACCGGAGATTTGGGTGAGCAGTTCTTC. Residues: CASSIGTGDLGEQFF.

This clonotype was observed a few times. The chain has TRBV4-2 and TRBJ2-1; 7 positions match TRBD1. The CDR3 totals 17 residues. Germline loops: CDR1 LGHNA, CDR2 YNFKEQ. Trimming cost V 0 bases and J 6 bases; bases outside gene matches: 11. The CDR3, as DNA: TGTGCCAGCAGCCAAGACGTCGCGACAGGGAACTCCAATGAGCAGTTCTTC. Protein sequence: CASSQDVATGNSNEQFF.

The rearrangement uses TRBV12-3 or TRBV12-4 and TRBJ2-7; 10 bases are a match to TRBD2. V lost 7 bases and J lost 4; bases outside the gene matches: 7. The CDR3 has 14 residues. The CDR3 sequence is CASTLAGVGYEQYF. The CDR3, as DNA: TGTGCCAGCACTCTAGCGGGAGTAGGGTACGAGCAGTACTTC.

The genes are TRBV29-1 and TRBJ2-2, with 8 bases fitting TRBD1. Trimming cost V 5 bases and J 3 bases; bases outside gene matches: 5. Per the germline V gene, CDR1 is SQVTM and CDR2 is ANQGSEA. The CDR3 runs to 14 residues. The CDR3 DNA sequence: TGCAGCGTTAGACAGGGGTTCGACACCGGGGAGCTGTTTTTT. It encodes CSVRQGFDTGELFF.

At least ten counts were recorded for this clonotype. This sequence joins TRBV20-1 and TRBJ2-7, with no clear D. Trimming took 0 bases from V and 9 from J, leaving 9 bases between them. This CDR3 region has 11 residues. Germline loops: CDR1 DFQATT, CDR2 SNEGSKA (reference sequence). The CDR3 sequence is CSARDPPLQYF. In DNA, the CDR3 is TGCAGTGCTAGAGATCCTCCGTTGCAGTACTTC.

V gene TRBV20-1 combines with J gene TRBJ2-5; D unresolved. From germline, CDR1 is DFQATT and CDR2 SNEGSKA (reference sequence). V lost 1 base to trimming and J lost 4 bases, with 10 bases between them. The CDR3 sequence is 13 residues long. The CDR3 sequence: CSARVRSRETQYF. The DNA for the CDR3 is TGCAGTGCTAGAGTCCGGAGTAGAGAGACCCAGTACTTC.

Many counts were recorded for this clonotype. The chain recombines TRBV5-1 with TRBJ2-5; 9 bases are a match to TRBD2. Germline V lookup: CDR1 SGHRS, CDR2 YFSETQ. The V segment lost 1 base and the J segment 5 bases; nucleotides outside the gene matches: 6. The CDR3 has 15 residues. CDR3 in DNA: TGCGCCAGCAGCTTGAATGGCGGGAGGGCTGAGACCCAGTACTTC. Its protein is CASSLNGGRAETQYF.

This clonotype was counted between two and nine times. The chain couples TRBV7-8 to TRBJ2-5; weak D call: TRBD2 (6 bases). This CDR3 is 15 amino acids long. V was shortened by 0 bases and J by 6 bases, with 14 bases between the two germline ends. CDR1 is SGHVS and CDR2 is FQNEAQ in the germline V gene. CDR3 amino acids: CASSLALRGIQTQYF. The CDR3 region has the DNA TGTGCCAGCAGCTTAGCCCTTCGGGGGATACAGACCCAGTACTTC.

The chain employs TRBV11-2 and TRBJ2-3; TRBD2 agrees at 15 bases. There are 18 residues in the CDR3. CDR1 is SGHAT and CDR2 is FQNNGV in the germline V gene. J gave up 1 base and V 6 bases, and 8 bases lay outside the gene matches. The CDR3 DNA follows: TGTGCCAGCAGTTGGACTAGCGGGAGGGCTCGTGGCACAGATACGCAGTATTTT. Translation gives CASSWTSGRARGTDTQYF.

Only a few counts were recorded for this clonotype. The chain employs TRBV7-2 and TRBJ2-5; 8 nucleotides line up with TRBD1. The V segment lost 5 bases and the J segment 5 bases; nucleotides outside the gene matches: 13. CDR1 and CDR2 from the germline V gene are SGHTA and FQGNSA. The CDR3 covers 16 residues. For the CDR3, the DNA is TGTGCCAGCAGCCTCCCCCCAGGGGGCACAGAGGAGACCCAGTACTTC. This codes for CASSLPPGGTEETQYF.

V and J are TRBV7-9 and TRBJ2-7, with 10 bases identical to TRBD2. The CDR3 runs 15 residues. The germline CDR1 and CDR2 sequences are SEHNR and FQNEAQ (reference sequence). The V and J ends lost 0 bases and 5 bases, in that order; junction bases with no gene match: 4. For the CDR3, the DNA is TGTGCCAGCAGCTTAGCGCTAGCGGGAGTGAACGAGCAGTACTTC. Its protein is CASSLALAGVNEQYF.